The source of this T cell receptor (beta chain) is a study of somatic mutations in cytotoxic T cells in rheumatoid arthritis (dated by TCRdb to about 2017). Regarding the study in general: Peripheral blood (approximately 27 ml EDTA) was collected from patients immediately after diagnosis and before any treatment began. Some V beta antibody-stained T-cell populations were flow-sorted on a FACSAria II or Sony SH800 at nearly 100% purity, and sorted V beta1+ cells also underwent TCRB sequencing. Whether expanded CD8+ T-cell clones in untreated, newly diagnosed rheumatoid arthritis carry somatic mutations was the study question, and clonality was characterized with TCRB deep sequencing. A total of roughly 60 rheumatoid arthritis patients and 15 to 20 healthy controls underwent TCRB deep sequencing. The median ages of the patient and control groups were essentially identical.

Overall study outcomes, separate from this receptor: It was unknown which antigens the expanded CD8+ clones targeted, and their absence from virus-specific databases did not exclude viral specificity. In about an eighth of the 65 patients the largest CD8+ clone exceeded 20% of CD8+ cells, and several identical CD8+ TCRB sequences were shared between blood and synovial fluid. In patients, CD8+ clonality rose with age (Spearman r of about 0.51), which was not the case in healthy controls. Rheumatoid arthritis patients and age-matched healthy controls did not significantly differ in CD8+ T-cell clonality.

Flow cytometry confirmed the purity of CD4+ and CD8+ cells that had been isolated by positive magnetic bead selection on an AutoMACS. After a first flow cytometry screen using a TCR V beta antibody panel, clonal expansions were characterized through TCRB deep sequencing of sorted CD8+ fractions. Isolation of peripheral blood mononuclear cells was done through Ficoll-Paque PLUS density gradient separation. DNA from CD4-enriched, CD8-enriched or PBMC samples was extracted using Nucleospin Tissue or Tissue XS kits and then quantified on a Qubit 2.0 fluorometer. Points on this clone: Its recognized antigen is unknown. No much larger clonotype is one base removed from it; base qualities were not supplied.

Genomic DNA underwent TCRB CDR3 sequencing using the immunoSEQ assay. On the authors' methods: Only a few patient CD8+ clones larger than 1% matched published virus-specific TCRB sequences when compared against them. Only productive TCRB rearrangements were included in the analyses. Clonality was calculated as a Shannon entropy-based productive clonality index, and a clone was defined by a unique TCRB CDR3 sequence. Repertoire overlap between two samples was calculated from the template counts of each clone relative to total templates per sample. A correlation with a Spearman r of 0.6 to 0.65 was found between V-gene usage by flow cytometry and V-gene usage by TCRB sequencing. TCRdb obtained this table from immuneACCESS and retained in-frame rearrangements with V and J assigned. These tables miss some clones; where compared with another copy, unresolved V genes account for less than half of the shortfall, and the remainder is unexplained. Clonal size and the V and J genes are those of that table, whereas D and trimming came from the DNA. This sample holds approximately 17,000 clones; just under 80% were observed only once. The ten largest clones add up to around a sixth of the sample.

This TCR was recovered from an adult with rheumatoid arthritis. The sequenced material came from CD8+ T cells sorted from blood.

Read as DNA, the sequence is TGTGCCAGCAGCCAAGACCGGGACTACCAGATCTTCTCCTACGAGCAGTACTTC. Its protein is CASSQDRDYQIFSYEQYF. The chain couples TRBV4-2 to TRBJ2-7, and TRBD2 matches 7 of the central bases. Clipping removes 0 bases from V and 0 bases from J, with 11 as the unmatched junction base count. Including the terminal cysteine and phenylalanine, the CDR3 comprises 18 residues. Only the CDR3 part of the read is kept: 54 bases, read in frame from the first base. CDR1 and CDR2 were assigned from the germline V gene as LGHNA and YNFKEQ.